This T cell receptor (beta chain) was found in a study of blood T cell repertoires in COVID-19. The wider study: The origin of the acute and convalescent COVID-19 samples was the United States, Italy and Spain. The cDNA or gDNA used as material had been derived from T cells, B-cell-depleted T cells, or PBMCs.

CDR1 and CDR2 (germline): SQVTM, ANQGSEA. Trimming took 3 bases from V and 4 from J, leaving 9 bases between them. This CDR3 comprises 13 residues. The table came from immunoSEQ multiplex PCR; TCRdb's copy has only in-frame clones and leaves some out. There are over 70,000 clones in the sample; about 77% occur only once, and roughly a tenth lies in the top ten. This sequence joins TRBV29-1 and TRBJ1-4; a possible D gene is TRBD1 (5 bases). Sequencing was performed on peripheral blood. The receptor's source is a woman of 80 years or more with acute or convalescent COVID-19. CDR3 coding DNA: TGCAGCGTTGAGGGGGGGGGTAATGAAAAACTGTTTTTT. As protein: CSVEGGGNEKLFF.